The next 10 T cell receptor beta chains were all read from a single sample in a study of T cell repertoires in aging, cancer and after chemotherapy. TRB rearrangements spanning V, D and J were amplified using mixed TRB-A/B primers. Each CDR3 protein gets one entry after TCRdb re-called the multiplex PCR reads with MiXCR. There are approximately 5,600 distinct CDR3 sequences in the sample; 25% to 30% occur only once, and 8.5% to 14% lies in the top ten. Amplification of TCR beta used genomic DNA extracted from peripheral blood. Sequenced sample: blood. The receptor set was obtained from a human donor with a solid tumor.

V gene TRBV20-1 combines with J gene TRBJ1-6; 8 bases are shared with TRBD1. Per the germline V gene, CDR1 is DFQATT and CDR2 is SNEGSKA (reference sequence). This CDR3 region has 13 residues. V gave up 5 bases and J gave up 8 bases; unmatched junction bases: 5. The CDR3, as DNA: TGCAGTGCTCCCGGACAGGGCTATTCACCCCTCCACTTT. Translation: CSAPGQGYSPLHF.

This clonotype qualifies as medium-sized. This chain connects TRBV7-6 to TRBJ2-1, with 13 bases identical to TRBD2. The junction had 4 bases not matched to a gene; V was cut back by 5 bases and J by 6 bases. The germline gives CDR1 SGHVS, CDR2 FNYEAQ. The CDR3 totals 15 residues. CDR3 amino acids: CASSLGLAGRNEQFF. The DNA of the CDR3 is TGTGCCAGCAGCCTGGGACTAGCGGGGCGCAATGAGCAGTTCTTC.

This chain connects TRBV12-5 to TRBJ1-5; D gene ambiguous. V lost 2 bases, J lost 0 bases, and 8 bases lay in between. CDR1 and CDR2 (germline): LGHNT, FRNRAP. The CDR3 is 15 amino acids. Written as DNA, the CDR3 is TGTGCTAGTGGTTTGAGCGGGTATAGCAATCAGCCCCAGCATTTT. It translates to CASGLSGYSNQPQHF.

Regarding this clonotype: A junction boundary mismatches the germline segment, possibly from a read error. The chain is built from TRBV12-3 or TRBV12-4 and TRBJ1-6; D ambiguous. This CDR3 spans 13 amino acids. CDR3 in DNA: TGTGCCAGCAGTTTTGCTGCGACGTCACCCATCCACTTT. Translation gives CASSFAATSPIHF.

This rearrangement joins TRBV11-2 to TRBJ1-5; no clear D. V lost 3 bases, J lost 7 bases, and 10 bases lay in between. The germline CDR1 and CDR2 sequences are SGHAT and FQNNGV. The length of the CDR3 is 13 residues. DNA of the CDR3: TGTGCCAGCAGCTTGTCCGGCGGACAGCCCCAGCATTTT. Translating it yields CASSLSGGQPQHF.

The CDR3 loop reads CASSSPIRRGRLNTGELFF. CDR3 nucleotides: TGTGCCAGCAGTTCCCCAATACGTAGGGGGCGTCTAAACACCGGGGAGCTGTTTTTT. The chain uses TRBV27 and TRBJ2-2, with 7 bases lining up with TRBD1. The germline V gene has CDR1 MNHEY and CDR2 SMNVEV (reference sequence). The V and J ends lost 4 bases and 2 bases, in that order; junction bases with no gene match: 16. This CDR3 region has 19 residues.

CDR3 DNA: TGTGCCAGCAGCTTAGTTGCAGAGGGTGGAAAACTGTTTTTT. Its protein is CASSLVAEGGKLFF. The rearrangement joins TRBV11-2 to TRBJ1-4; D remains unclear. V dropped 1 base and J dropped 10 bases, with 13 bases sitting between them. Germline V gene sequence: CDR1 SGHAT, CDR2 FQNNGV. The CDR3 is 14 amino acids.

The V call is TRBV11-1, the J call TRBJ1-1, with TRBD1 identical over 8 bases. Per germline, CDR1 SGHAT and CDR2 FQDESV (reference sequence). CDR3 length: 15 residues. After removal of 5 bases from V and 5 bases from J, the junction contained 10 bases not matched to a gene. The CDR3 loop is CASSRGGTGGTEAFF. Written as DNA, the CDR3 is TGTGCCAGCAGCCGCGGGGGGACAGGTGGGACTGAAGCTTTCTTT.

There are a few counts of this clonotype. The chain has TRBV12-3 or TRBV12-4 and TRBJ1-5; no reliable D call. The CDR3 is 16 residues long. V was trimmed by 5 bases and J by 0 bases, leaving 14 bases between them. The CDR3 coding sequence is TGTGCCAGCAGTGAAGCAGCCGGACCTAGCAATCAGCCCCAGCATTTT. Amino acid sequence: CASSEAAGPSNQPQHF.

V is TRBV12-3 or TRBV12-4 and J is TRBJ1-1; D is unresolved. The CDR3 contains 14 residues. Trimming left V 2 bases short and J 4 bases short, with 11 bases between. The CDR3, as DNA: TGTGCCAGCAGTTTAAAGTGGGAAGGCACTGAAGCTTTCTTT. Translation gives CASSLKWEGTEAFF.